This T cell receptor beta chain was retrieved from a study of T cell repertoires in cytomegalovirus infection. Turning to the study itself: Indications of both CMV infection and matching HLA type were provided by public TCR beta signatures.

This clonotype was found a few times. The target antigen is unknown. TCRdb independently ran MiXCR on the reads; one entry per CDR3 protein. The sample has about 830,000 distinct CDR3 sequences; approximately 32% are singletons. Material: cultured CD8+ T cells from PBMCs, obtained from culture after CMV antigen stimulation. The receptor was isolated from a human donor in good health (CMV status not recorded). Some clones in this sample may be carry-over from other donors' samples.

CDR3 nucleotides: TGTGCCAGCAGCTCCCGGGACAGGGGCCTTGAGGAAAAACTGTTTTTT. Translating it yields CASSSRDRGLEEKLFF. The J gene is TRBJ1-4, the V gene TRBV7-6; TRBD1 matches at 10 bases. Germline V gene sequence: CDR1 SGHVS, CDR2 FNYEAQ. The CDR3 has 16 residues. V shed 4 bases and J 8 bases; nucleotides not matched to a gene: 10.